Below are 10 T cell receptor beta chains sequenced from a single sample in a study of CD8+CD57+ T cells in acquired aplastic anemia. It was genomic DNA that served as the template for profiling TCR beta VDJ and CDR3. TCRdb independently ran MiXCR on the reads; one entry per CDR3 protein. The sample holds some 200,000 distinct CDR3 sequences, over 40% seen once. The patients chosen for sequencing had shown expansion of CD8+CD57+ cells (detected by flow cytometry). The source material was sorted CD4+, CD8+, or CD8+CD57+ T cells (not recorded which) from PBMCs. These receptors were collected from a human donor with aplastic anemia.

This clonotype has at least ten counts. This sequence joins TRBV6-1 and TRBJ1-5; maybe TRBD1 (5 bases). The CDR3 length is 14 residues. CDR1 and CDR2 (germline): MNHNS, SASEGT. Trimming removed 5 bases from V and 5 bases from J, with 13 bases in between. The CDR3 region has the DNA TGTGCCAGCAGTCCACAGGCTTGGTATCAGCCCCAGCATTTT. Encoded protein: CASSPQAWYQPQHF.

The table lists this clonotype with many counts. The V gene is TRBV5-1, the J gene TRBJ2-5; D call uncertain. V was pared by 2 bases and J by 3 bases, with 8 bases between. Germline CDR1 and CDR2: SGHRS and YFSETQ. This CDR3 has 13 residues. The CDR3 region is CASSLRQEETQYF. CDR3 DNA: TGCGCCAGCAGCTTACGTCAGGAAGAGACCCAGTACTTC.

This clonotype was seen a few times. J is TRBJ2-7 and V is TRBV20-1; TRBD1 aligns across 7 bases. The CDR3 has 12 residues. Germline values: CDR1 DFQATT, CDR2 SNEGSKA (reference sequence). The trim removed 5 bases at V and 2 bases at J, leaving 3 bases unmatched. DNA for the CDR3: TGCAGTGCTCGAGGGACAGCCTACGAGCAGTACTTC. Translating it yields CSARGTAYEQYF.

This clonotype appeared a few times. This chain links TRBV2 with TRBJ2-1; D possibly uses TRBD1 or TRBD2 (5 bases each). The V end lost 10 bases, the J end lost 15 bases, and 16 bases lay between the germline ends. This CDR3 contains 10 residues. Germline V gene sequence: CDR1 SNHLY, CDR2 FYNNEI. CDR3: CATLATGRFF. Written as DNA, the CDR3 is TGTGCCACCCTCGCGACGGGGCGGTTCTTC.

This clonotype occurred once. This chain uses TRBV7-2 with TRBJ1-5; 8 bases fit TRBD1. Germline V gene sequence: CDR1 SGHTA, CDR2 FQGNSA. Germline trimming cut 8 bases from V and 3 bases from J; bases unmatched to any gene: 9. This CDR3 is built from 15 residues. In DNA, the CDR3 is TGTGCCAGCGGCAATTCACAGGGGGTCAATCAGCCCCAGCATTTT. Residues: CASGNSQGVNQPQHF.

The sample holds a few counts of this clonotype. CDR3 loop: CASSFQQGQQETQYF. The DNA for the CDR3 is TGTGCCAGCAGTTTTCAGCAGGGACAGCAAGAGACCCAGTACTTC. The rearrangement joins TRBV28 to TRBJ2-5; the match to TRBD1 covers 7 bases. Germline CDR1 and CDR2: MDHEN and SYDVKM. After removal of 3 bases from V and 2 bases from J, the junction contained 6 bases not matched to a gene. CDR3 length equals 15 residues.

This clonotype was seen ten or more times. The junction does not match germline at one end; this may be a read error. This chain uses TRBV28 with TRBJ2-7; D is unresolved. This CDR3 spans 10 amino acids. Germline-derived CDR1 and CDR2 are MDHEN and SYDVKM. The CDR3 nucleotides read TGTGCCAGCAGTTCCTCCGAGCAGTACTTC. It is translated as CASSSSEQYF.

Turning to this clonotype: A much bigger clone sits one base away, suggesting this may be a read error. This sequence joins TRBV7-9 and TRBJ1-1; no definite D call. Germline V gives CDR1 SEHNR, CDR2 FQNEAQ (reference sequence). The CDR3 has 15 amino acids. This CDR3 reads CASSLTAVSNTEASF. The CDR3, as DNA: TGTGCCAGCAGCTTAACGGCGGTCAGTAACACTGAAGCTTCCTTT.

Comments on this clonotype: Just one base apart from a much larger clone, this may be a read error. The rearrangement joins TRBV6-5 to TRBJ1-2; 8 bases line up with TRBD1. The CDR3 totals 13 residues. Germline CDR1 MNHEY, CDR2 SVGAGI. DNA of the CDR3: TGTGTCAGCAGTGGGGACAGGAACTATGGCTACACCTTC. Its translation is CVSSGDRNYGYTF.

This clonotype was seen repeatedly, ten times or more. The chain combines TRBV9 with TRBJ2-3, with D possibly matching TRBD2 (6 bases). V dropped 0 bases and J dropped 4 bases, with 12 bases sitting between them. Germline V gene data show CDR1 as SGDLS and CDR2 as YYNGEE. The CDR3 extends over 15 amino acids. CDR3 in amino acids: CASSVGAGWADTQYF. The CDR3 region has the DNA TGTGCCAGCAGCGTAGGTGCGGGGTGGGCAGATACGCAGTATTTT. The variable domain in full, with the rest retrieved from reference TRBV9 and TRBJ2-3, is DSGVTQTPKHLITATGQRVTLRCSPRSGDLSVYWYQQSLDQGLQFLIQYYNGEERAKGNILERFSAQQFPDLHSELNLSSLELGDSALYFCASSVGAGWADTQYFGPGTRLTVL.